This TCR beta chain was recorded in a study of T cell changes during pregnancy in multiple sclerosis. TCRdb's copy holds only in-frame clones and misses some; the assay was immunoSEQ multiplex PCR. The table records about 36,000 clones, 88% of them present only once. The CDR3 is made up of 14 amino acids. V lost 8 bases and J 4 bases, leaving 18 bases between the germline ends. In germline, CDR1 is SQVTM, CDR2 ANQGSEA. This clone appeared a few times. This rearrangement joins TRBV29-1 to TRBJ2-1; the D gene is possibly TRBD2 (6 bases). Sequencing used CD4+ T cells from peripheral blood mononuclear cells, obtained in the first trimester of pregnancy. The TCR was taken from a female donor with multiple sclerosis, enrolled in a pregnancy study. The CDR3 DNA reads as TGCAGCTTTAGCGGTCCCGGAGGGTACAATGAGCAGTTCTTC. Protein product: CSFSGPGGYNEQFF.